A single sample is the source of the 9 T cell receptor beta chains below, sequenced in a study of metastatic and nonmetastatic thyroid tumors. Thyroid surgery was preceded by no treatment in any patient. With MiXCR, TCRdb reprocessed the PCR reads. The sample holds about 43,000 clones; 3% to 3.5% are singletons and the top ten take roughly a tenth. Specimen: blood. The receptors were sampled from a female donor with papillary thyroid cancer or a benign thyroid nodule (not recorded which). Some clones in this sample may be carry-over from other donors' samples.

This clone was seen ten or more times. The chain combines TRBV5-1 with TRBJ2-1, with 8 bases aligning to TRBD1. There are 16 residues in the CDR3. V lost 0 bases, J lost 0 bases, and 2 bases stayed unmatched. CDR1 SGHRS and CDR2 YFSETQ come from the germline V gene. The CDR3 reads CASSLGTGSSYNEQFF. CDR3 nucleotides: TGCGCCAGCAGCTTGGGGACAGGGAGCTCCTACAATGAGCAGTTCTTC. Drawing the rest from reference TRBV5-1 and TRBJ2-1, the complete variable domain is KAGVTQTPRYLIKTRGQQVTLSCSPISGHRSVSWYQQTPGQGLQFLFEYFSETQRNKGNFPGRFSGRQFSNSRSEMNVSTLELGDSALYLCASSLGTGSSYNEQFFGPGTRLTVL.

V and J are TRBV5-1 and TRBJ2-1; D may match TRBD1 or TRBD2 (5 bases each). CDR1 SGHRS and CDR2 YFSETQ come from the germline V gene. This CDR3 spans 14 amino acids. The ends were cut back, 4 bases at V and 9 bases at J, with 17 bases in the middle. CDR3 in amino acids: CASSPQWGFGEQFF. CDR3 nucleotides: TGCGCCAGCAGCCCTCAATGGGGGTTCGGTGAGCAGTTCTTC.

Ten or more counts support this clone. This chain joins TRBV30 and TRBJ2-7, with 7 bases matching TRBD1. The CDR3 covers 14 residues. The germline CDR1 and CDR2 sequences are GTSNPN and SVGIG (reference sequence). V was clipped by 5 bases and J by 4 bases; unmatched bases: 11. CDR3 sequence: CAWGRDSYTYEQYF. The CDR3 DNA sequence: TGTGCCTGGGGTCGGGACAGCTATACGTACGAGCAGTACTTC.

This clone was seen just once. One end of the junction does not line up with germline, which may come from a read error. The J gene is TRBJ2-4, the V gene TRBV9; D ambiguous. The CDR3 spans 14 residues. Germline loops: CDR1 SGDLS, CDR2 YYNGEE. The CDR3 sequence is CARSAGVAKNIQYF. The CDR3 nucleotides read TGTGCCAGAAGCGCCGGTGTAGCCAAAAACATTCAGTACTTC.

Regarding this clone: Since a much larger clone is just one base distant, this may be a read error. This chain joins TRBV5-4 and TRBJ1-3; D call uncertain. CDR1 is SGHNT and CDR2 is YYREEE in the germline V gene (reference sequence). V lost 4 bases, J lost 0 bases, and 14 bases lay in between. The CDR3 covers 16 residues. The chain's CDR3 is CASSARKPNSGNTIYF. For the CDR3, the DNA is TGTGCCAGCAGCGCCCGGAAGCCTAACTCTGGAAACACCATATATTTT.

This clone was seen repeatedly, ten times or more. This chain uses TRBV19 with TRBJ1-4; D is ambiguous. The germline V gene encodes CDR1 LNHDA and CDR2 SQIVND (reference sequence). The CDR3 contains 14 residues. With 6 bases removed from V and 8 bases from J, the gap between germline ends came to 16 bases. In DNA form, the CDR3 reads TGTGCCAGTAGCCCACCGGGCAAGACGGAAAAACTGTTTTTT. This encodes CASSPPGKTEKLFF.

The table lists this clone with many counts. The chain employs TRBV19 and TRBJ1-2; the D gene is possibly TRBD1 (5 bases). This CDR3 comprises 13 residues. CDR1 and CDR2 from the germline V gene are LNHDA and SQIVND (reference sequence). Trimming stripped 4 bases from V and 4 bases from J, with 10 bases between. CDR3 loop: CASSTGGGYGYTF. In DNA, the CDR3 is TGTGCCAGTAGTACGGGGGGAGGCTATGGCTACACCTTC.

This chain connects TRBV12-3 or TRBV12-4 to TRBJ2-1, with TRBD2 matching 16 bases. J lost 9 bases, V lost 1 base, and 6 bases had no gene match. The length of the CDR3 is 17 residues. The CDR3 loop reads CASSLGGLAGGAGEQFF. The CDR3, as DNA: TGTGCCAGCAGTTTAGGGGGACTAGCGGGAGGGGCGGGTGAGCAGTTCTTC.

In this sample, this clone turned up a few times. The genes are TRBV6-5 and TRBJ2-5; a weak D match, TRBD1 (7 bases). The CDR3 contains 16 residues. In germline, CDR1 is MNHEY, CDR2 SVGAGI. Trimming cost V 2 bases and J 1 base, with 14 bases left between them. This CDR3 reads CASSYGQGGIQETQYF. The CDR3, as DNA: TGTGCCAGCAGTTACGGGCAGGGGGGAATCCAAGAGACCCAGTACTTC.